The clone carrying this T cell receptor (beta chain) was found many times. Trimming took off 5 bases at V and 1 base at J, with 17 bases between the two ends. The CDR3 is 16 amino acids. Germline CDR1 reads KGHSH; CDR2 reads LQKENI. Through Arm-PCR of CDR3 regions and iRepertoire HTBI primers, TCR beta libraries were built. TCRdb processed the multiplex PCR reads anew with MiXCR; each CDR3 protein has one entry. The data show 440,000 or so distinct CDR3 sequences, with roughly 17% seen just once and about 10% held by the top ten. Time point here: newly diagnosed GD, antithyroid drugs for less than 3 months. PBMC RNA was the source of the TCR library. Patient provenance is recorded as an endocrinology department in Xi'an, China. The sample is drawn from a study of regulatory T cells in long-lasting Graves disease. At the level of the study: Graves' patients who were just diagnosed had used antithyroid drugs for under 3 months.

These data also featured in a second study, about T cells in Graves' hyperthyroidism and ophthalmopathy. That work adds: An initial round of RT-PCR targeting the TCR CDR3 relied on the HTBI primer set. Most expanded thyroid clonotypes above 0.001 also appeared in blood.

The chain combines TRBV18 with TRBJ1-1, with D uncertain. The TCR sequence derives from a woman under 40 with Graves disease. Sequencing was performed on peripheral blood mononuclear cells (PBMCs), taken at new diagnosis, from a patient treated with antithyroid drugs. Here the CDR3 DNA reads TGTGCCAGCTCAGCACAACGGGGATTTGGGAACACTGAAGCTTTCTTT. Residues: CASSAQRGFGNTEAFF.